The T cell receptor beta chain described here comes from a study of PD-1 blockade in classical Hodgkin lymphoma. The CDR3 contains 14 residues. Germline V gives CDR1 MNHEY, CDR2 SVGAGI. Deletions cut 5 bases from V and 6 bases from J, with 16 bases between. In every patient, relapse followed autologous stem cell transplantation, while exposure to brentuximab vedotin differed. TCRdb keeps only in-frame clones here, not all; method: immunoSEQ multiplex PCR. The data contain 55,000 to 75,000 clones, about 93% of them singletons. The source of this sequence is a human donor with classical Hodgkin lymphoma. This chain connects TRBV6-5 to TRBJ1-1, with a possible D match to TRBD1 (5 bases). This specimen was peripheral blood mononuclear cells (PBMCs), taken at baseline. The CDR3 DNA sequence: TGTGCCAGCAGTCCGGGACCGACTATGGCTGAAGCTTTCTTT. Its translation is CASSPGPTMAEAFF.